The source of this T cell receptor beta chain is a study of blood T cell repertoires in COVID-19. Two negative PCRs, clearance, or symptom resolution were required of recovered Cohort 3 donors. Clones were read by immunoSEQ multiplex PCR, and TCRdb kept only the in-frame ones, dropping some. The sample yields fewer than 400,000 clones, 92% seen once. This CDR3 comprises 11 residues. Germline V gene data show CDR1 as SNHLY and CDR2 as FYNNEI. Trimming took off 7 bases at V and 10 bases at J, with 11 bases between the two ends. The sequence was obtained from a woman in her twenties or thirties who had recovered from COVID-19. The chain is built from TRBV2 and TRBJ2-1; TRBD1 might be the D (5 bases). The sequenced sample consisted of PBMCs or T cells enriched from blood (not recorded which). This CDR3 is CASKDYREQFF. In nucleotides, the CDR3 is TGTGCCAGCAAGGATTACAGGGAGCAGTTCTTC.